These 6 T cell receptor beta chains share one sample of origin, sequenced in a study of shared clonotypes between healthy human individuals. In the naive CD8 group, cells lacked CD45RO and were positively selected for CCR7, so terminally differentiated effector memory CD45RA+ cells were left out. The assay was immunoSEQ multiplex PCR, and TCRdb's table has in-frame clones only and misses some. In the table there are around 2,100,000 clones, about 95% of which are singletons. Sequenced input: naive CD8+ T cells sorted from blood. These TCRs come from a man younger than 35 in good health.

This clone was seen only once. The V and J genes are TRBV28 and TRBJ1-1; D might be TRBD1 (5 bases). The V and J ends lost 1 base and 4 bases respectively, with 10 bases between them. The CDR3 has 14 amino acids. CDR1 is MDHEN and CDR2 is SYDVKM in the germline V gene. CDR3 DNA sequence: TGTGCCAGCAGTTTATTACGGGGCCGCACTGAAGCTTTCTTT. This translates into CASSLLRGRTEAFF.

This clone has a single count. The gene calls are TRBV29-1 and TRBJ1-2; D might be TRBD1 (5 bases). CDR3 length: 13 residues. Germline-derived CDR1 and CDR2 are SQVTM and ANQGSEA. V gave up 3 bases and J gave up 5 bases, with 13 bases separating them. CDR3 region: CSVDSGDGYGYTF. In nucleotides, the CDR3 is TGCAGCGTTGACTCGGGGGATGGTTATGGCTACACCTTC.

V gene TRBV27 combines with J gene TRBJ2-5; 9 positions agree with TRBD2. Germline V CDR1 and CDR2: MNHEY, SMNVEV (reference sequence). Trimming removed 5 bases from V and 0 bases from J; junction bases left unmatched: 4. The CDR3 loop spans 15 amino acids. The CDR3, as DNA: TGTGCCAGCAGTATGATAGCGGGAGACCAAGAGACCCAGTACTTC. It translates to CASSMIAGDQETQYF.

V is TRBV29-1 and J is TRBJ2-7, with a tentative D call TRBD1 (6 bases). The CDR3 is 15 amino acids. The germline V and J ends were trimmed by 0 bases and 3 bases, with 15 bases remaining between them. Germline loops: CDR1 SQVTM, CDR2 ANQGSEA. The CDR3 spells CSVEDPRGTDYEQYF. CDR3 DNA: TGCAGCGTTGAAGATCCCAGGGGAACTGACTACGAGCAGTACTTC.

This rearrangement joins TRBV2 to TRBJ2-7; D might be TRBD2 (5 bases). The V gene's germline CDR1 is SNHLY and CDR2 FYNNEI. Trimming removed 7 bases from V and 3 bases from J, with 16 bases in between. This CDR3 is built from 14 residues. The CDR3 nucleotides read TGTGCCAGCAAAGTAGACCCTGGACTCTACGAGCAGTACTTC. This gives the protein CASKVDPGLYEQYF. Variable domain in full (rest from reference TRBV2 and TRBJ2-7): EPEVTQTPSHQVTQMGQEVILRCVPISNHLYFYWYRQILGQKVEFLVSFYNNEISEKSEIFDDQFSVERPDGSNFTLKIRSTKLEDSAMYFCASKVDPGLYEQYFGPGTRLTVT.

The chain uses TRBV29-1 and TRBJ1-5; 8 positions match TRBD1. The CDR3 loop spans 13 amino acids. J gave up 5 bases and V 3 bases, and 3 bases lay outside the gene matches. CDR1 and CDR2 (germline): SQVTM, ANQGSEA. The CDR3 sequence: CSVDQGADQPQHF. The CDR3 DNA sequence: TGCAGCGTTGATCAGGGGGCAGATCAGCCCCAGCATTTT. Drawing the rest from reference TRBV29-1 and TRBJ1-5, the complete variable domain is SAVISQKPSRDICQRGTSLTIQCQVDSQVTMMFWYRQQPGQSLTLIATANQGSEATYESGFVIDKFPISRPNLTFSTLTVSNMSPEDSSIYLCSVDQGADQPQHFGDGTRLSIL.